Below are 14 T cell receptor beta chains sequenced from a single sample in a study of blood T cells in healthy people across ages. Combining a sample-barcoded 5' primer with a J-beta primer mix, a second PCR ran for 7 to 11 cycles. MiXCR, run by TCRdb on the 5' RACE reads, gives a single entry per CDR3 protein. This sample has roughly 1.5 million distinct CDR3 sequences, with 42% found just once. Material for sequencing was blood. The origin of the receptors is a woman aged 18-29 years in good health.

The rearrangement uses TRBV9 and TRBJ2-1, with 8 bases lining up with TRBD1. V gave up 2 bases and J gave up 4 bases; unmatched junction bases: 5. In germline, CDR1 is SGDLS, CDR2 YYNGEE. This CDR3 spans 15 amino acids. The CDR3 region is CASSVGQGRYNEQFF. In nucleotides, the CDR3 is TGTGCCAGCAGCGTCGGACAGGGCAGGTACAATGAGCAGTTCTTC.

This clonotype was seen more than once but under ten times. The junction does not match germline at one end; this may be a read error. The chain combines TRBV12-5 with TRBJ1-1; D might be TRBD1 (5 bases). Germline CDR1 reads LGHNT; CDR2 reads FRNRAP. CDR3 size: 14 residues. Here the CDR3 reads CASAPGGSDTEAFF. The CDR3 DNA is TGTGCTAGTGCCCCGGGGGGAAGTGACACCGAAGCTTTCTTT.

This clonotype was found a few times. J is TRBJ1-4 and V is TRBV27; D is uncertain. The V end was cut by 6 bases, the J end by 6 bases, with 17 bases between. The CDR3 spans 15 residues. CDR1 and CDR2 (germline): MNHEY, SMNVEV (reference sequence). CDR3 DNA sequence: TGTGCCAGCAGCCCCGTGGACCGCATATATGAAAAACTGTTTTTT. Protein: CASSPVDRIYEKLFF.

This clonotype has only a few counts. The V and J genes are TRBV10-3 and TRBJ1-5; no clear D gene. The length of the CDR3 is 15 residues. Trimming removed 2 bases at V and 4 bases at J, with 12 bases between. CDR1 is ENHRY, CDR2 SYGVKD, per germline. DNA of the CDR3: TGTGCCATCAGTGAGCCCGGGGATGTAAATCAGCCCCAGCATTTT. This encodes CAISEPGDVNQPQHF.

This clonotype was recorded a few times. The chain links TRBV25-1 to TRBJ1-1, with TRBD1 identical over 9 bases. Germline CDR1 reads MGHDK; CDR2 reads SYGVNS. After removal of 6 bases from V and 3 bases from J, the junction contained 5 bases not matched to a gene. This CDR3 has 14 amino acids. The CDR3 here is CASRYRGLDTEAFF. CDR3 in DNA: TGTGCCAGCAGGTACAGGGGGCTAGACACTGAAGCTTTCTTT.

This clonotype was detected many times. V and J are TRBV7-2 and TRBJ2-7; 9 positions agree with TRBD1. Germline assignment: CDR1 SGHTA and CDR2 FQGNSA. The CDR3 runs 14 residues. The junction had 1 base not matched to a gene; V was cut back by 1 base and J by 3 bases. The CDR3 spells CASSLGGQGYEQYF. The CDR3 nucleotides read TGTGCCAGCAGCTTAGGGGGACAGGGCTACGAGCAGTACTTC.

Only a few counts were recorded for this clonotype. The chain combines TRBV20-1 with TRBJ1-1, with D tentatively TRBD1 (6 bases). CDR3 length equals 16 residues. Trimming removed 5 bases from V and 0 bases from J, with 19 bases in between. Per germline, CDR1 DFQATT and CDR2 SNEGSKA (reference sequence). The DNA for the CDR3 is TGCAGTGCTCCTAGGGGGACTACGGACATGAACACTGAAGCTTTCTTT. This sequence encodes CSAPRGTTDMNTEAFF.

This chain links TRBV4-1 with TRBJ1-5; D call uncertain. Trimming shortened V by 4 bases and J by 2 bases, and 21 bases separated the two germline ends. CDR1 MGHRA and CDR2 YSYEKL come from the germline V gene. This CDR3 region has 18 residues. CDR3: CASSPELDSLVGNQPQHF. The CDR3 nucleotides read TGCGCCAGCAGCCCAGAATTGGACTCCCTAGTCGGCAATCAGCCCCAGCATTTT.

The genes are TRBV20-1 and TRBJ2-1; TRBD2 matches at 7 bases. The germline V gene has CDR1 DFQATT and CDR2 SNEGSKA (reference sequence). The CDR3 has 12 residues. V gave up 2 bases and J gave up 10 bases; unmatched junction bases: 5. DNA for the CDR3: TGCAGTGCTAGATACCTAGCGGAGGAGCAGTTCTTC. It codes for CSARYLAEEQFF.

This clonotype has ten or more counts. This rearrangement joins TRBV5-6 to TRBJ2-1, with 8 bases fitting TRBD1. V lost 4 bases and J lost 2; bases outside the gene matches: 8. The CDR3 covers 16 residues. The germline gives CDR1 SGHDT, CDR2 YYEEEE. CDR3 in amino acids: CASSRRTGSTYNEQFF. CDR3 DNA sequence: TGTGCCAGCAGCCGGCGGACAGGGTCTACCTACAATGAGCAGTTCTTC.

This clonotype was counted a few times. The genes are TRBV4-3 and TRBJ2-7; 11 bases agree with TRBD2. Unmatched junction bases numbered 6, after V lost 1 base and J lost 1 base. Germline CDR1 and CDR2: LGHNA and YSLEER. The CDR3 consists of 17 residues. CDR3 protein: CASSQGLAGGRSYEQYF. The CDR3 bases are TGCGCCAGCAGCCAAGGGCTAGCGGGAGGTAGATCCTACGAGCAGTACTTC.

J is TRBJ1-3 and V is TRBV6-5; D gene unclear. The CDR3 consists of 16 residues. The germline V gene has CDR1 MNHEY and CDR2 SVGAGI. Trimming cost V 0 bases and J 0 bases, with 9 bases left between them. The DNA of the CDR3 is TGTGCCAGCAGTTACTCCGGCCAGACCTCTGGAAACACCATATATTTT. It encodes CASSYSGQTSGNTIYF.

This clonotype was counted many times. The V and J genes are TRBV2 and TRBJ2-1; no reliable D call. The CDR3 totals 14 residues. Germline V gives CDR1 SNHLY, CDR2 FYNNEI. The V end was cut by 3 bases, the J end by 2 bases, with 8 bases between. Here the CDR3 DNA reads TGTGCCAGCAGTGACAGCCCAACCTACAATGAGCAGTTCTTC. This codes for CASSDSPTYNEQFF.

This clonotype was recorded a few times. The CDR3 reads CASNRDREISYNEQFF. CDR3 in DNA: TGTGCCAGCAACCGGGACAGGGAAATCTCCTACAATGAGCAGTTCTTC. V usage is TRBV7-8 and J usage is TRBJ2-1; TRBD1 agrees at 9 bases. The V and J ends lost 7 bases and 0 bases, in that order; junction bases with no gene match: 7. From germline, CDR1 is SGHVS and CDR2 FQNEAQ. The CDR3 is 16 amino acids.